One sample yielded the 9 T cell receptor beta chains listed below, sequenced in a study of blood T cell repertoires in COVID-19. Measured with immunoSEQ multiplex PCR; TCRdb has only the in-frame clones, and not every one. The sample records approximately 83,000 clones, around 79% being singletons. The sequenced sample consisted of peripheral blood. Every receptor here comes from a woman older than 75 with acute or convalescent COVID-19.

J is TRBJ2-7 and V is TRBV6-2 or TRBV6-3; possibly TRBD1 for D (5 bases). The V gene lost 4 bases and the J gene lost 3 bases, with 19 bases spanning the gap. The germline gives CDR1 MNHEY, CDR2 SVGEGT. CDR3 size: 16 residues. The CDR3 bases are TGTGCCAGCAGTTCCCCGGCGCAGGGTTCCCTCTACGAGCAGTACTTC. Translating gives CASSSPAQGSLYEQYF.

This clone has just a few counts. CDR3 loop: CASSPGAGVSYEQYF. DNA for the CDR3: TGTGCCAGCTCGCCCGGGGCAGGGGTATCGTACGAGCAGTACTTC. The V gene is TRBV7-2, the J gene TRBJ2-7, with a possible D match to TRBD1 (6 bases). The CDR3 is 15 residues long. V was clipped by 8 bases and J by 4 bases, with 21 bases between them. Germline V gene sequence: CDR1 SGHTA, CDR2 FQGNSA. The whole variable domain, remainder taken from reference TRBV7-2 and TRBJ2-7, is GAGVSQSPSNKVTEKGKDVELRCDPISGHTALYWYRQSLGQGLEFLIYFQGNSAPDKSGLPSDRFSAERTGGSVSTLTIQRTQQEDSAVYLCASSPGAGVSYEQYFGPGTRLTVT.

This clone was counted between two and nine times. The chain is built from TRBV13 and TRBJ1-2; 10 nucleotides match TRBD1. Germline assignment: CDR1 PRHDT and CDR2 FYEKMQ (reference sequence). The CDR3 is 13 amino acids. The V segment lost 3 bases and the J segment 8 bases; nucleotides outside the gene matches: 3. The DNA of the CDR3 is TGTGCCAGCAGCTTTGACAGGGGGCTCGGCTACACCTTC. It translates to CASSFDRGLGYTF.

This clone was observed a handful of times. This sequence joins TRBV7-2 and TRBJ1-2; 9 bases are a match to TRBD1. This CDR3 region has 14 residues. Losses at the gene ends were 3 bases for V and 2 bases for J; bases not matched to a gene: 1. CDR1 and CDR2 (germline): SGHTA, FQGNSA. The CDR3 coding sequence is TGTGCCAGCAGCTTCGGACAGGGGAACTATGGCTACACCTTC. Its translation: CASSFGQGNYGYTF.

This chain joins TRBV28 and TRBJ1-5, with a tentative D call TRBD1 (6 bases). The V end lost 2 bases, the J end lost 4 bases, and 9 bases lay between the germline ends. Germline CDR1 and CDR2: MDHEN and SYDVKM. The CDR3 has 14 residues. CDR3 coding DNA: TGTGCCAGCAGTTTAGGGCAGGGGAATCAGCCCCAGCATTTT. Protein product: CASSLGQGNQPQHF.

The CDR3, as DNA: TGTGCCAGCAGCTCCTGGACTAGCGGGGACTACGAGCAGTACTTC. It is translated as CASSSWTSGDYEQYF. The chain has TRBV6-2 or TRBV6-3 and TRBJ2-7, with 12 bases fitting TRBD2. The CDR3 has 15 amino acids. The V gene's germline CDR1 is MNHEY and CDR2 SVGEGT. Trimming at V came to 6 bases and at J to 3 bases, leaving 6 bases not matched to a gene.

The chain uses TRBV7-3 and TRBJ1-1, with D possibly TRBD1 on 6 matching bases. Trimming removed 2 bases from V and 4 bases from J, with 11 bases in between. CDR1 is SGHTA and CDR2 is FQGTGA in the germline V gene. CDR3 length: 14 amino acids. CDR3 sequence: CASSLGGRFTEAFF. CDR3 nucleotide sequence: TGTGCCAGCAGCTTAGGGGGCAGGTTCACTGAAGCTTTCTTT.

The V gene is TRBV29-1, the J gene TRBJ1-1, with D possibly matching TRBD1 (5 bases). V shed 7 bases and J shed 8 bases, with 17 bases lying between them. Germline assignment: CDR1 SQVTM and CDR2 ANQGSEA. There are 12 residues in the CDR3. CDR3 bases: TGCAGCGGGGGTCAGGGTCGGGCCGAAGCTTTCTTT. Translated, it gives CSGGQGRAEAFF.

The count of this clone is one. The rearrangement joins TRBV30 to TRBJ2-3, with TRBD1 as a possible D gene (6 bases). CDR1 and CDR2 from the germline V gene are GTSNPN and SVGIG (reference sequence). The V end was cut by 2 bases, the J end by 3 bases, with 12 bases between. There are 14 residues in the CDR3. For the CDR3, the DNA is TGTGCCTGGAGTCTGGGGGCCGAGACAGATACGCAGTATTTT. Its protein product is CAWSLGAETDTQYF.